These 19 T cell receptor beta chains share one sample of origin, sequenced in a study of cytomegalovirus exposure and HLA in healthy donors. Amplification used 60 Vbeta primers and 13 Jbeta primers. Method: immunoSEQ multiplex PCR; TCRdb's copy keeps in-frame clones and lacks some. The data show approximately 160,000 clones, with about 75% seen just once and roughly 4.5% held by the top ten. The specimen was PBMCs. These receptors all stem from a young man in good health and CMV-seropositive.

CDR3 nucleotide sequence: TGTGCCAGCAGTGACCCTCGGGACTGGAGCCATCAGCCCCAGCATTTT. This gives the protein CASSDPRDWSHQPQHF. The chain recombines TRBV2 with TRBJ1-5; D is possibly TRBD1 (5 bases). Germline V gives CDR1 SNHLY, CDR2 FYNNEI. This CDR3 has 16 residues. V was cut by 3 bases and J by 5 bases, with 17 bases left in between. The full variable domain, with the rest looked up from reference TRBV2 and TRBJ1-5, is EPEVTQTPSHQVTQMGQEVILRCVPISNHLYFYWYRQILGQKVEFLVSFYNNEISEKSEIFDDQFSVERPDGSNFTLKIRSTKLEDSAMYFCASSDPRDWSHQPQHFGDGTRLSIL.

This rearrangement joins TRBV4-1 to TRBJ1-2; 9 nucleotides line up with TRBD1. From germline, CDR1 is MGHRA and CDR2 YSYEKL. V lost 0 bases and J lost 2; bases outside the gene matches: 7. The CDR3 is made up of 17 amino acids. In DNA, the CDR3 is TGCGCCAGCAGCCAAGACCCCTCACAGGGGGCGAACTATGGCTACACCTTC. Its protein is CASSQDPSQGANYGYTF.

In its sample, this clone was seen once. J is TRBJ2-5 and V is TRBV4-2; 7 bases agree with TRBD2. This CDR3 is built from 13 residues. The germline gives CDR1 LGHNA, CDR2 YNFKEQ. V gave up 0 bases and J gave up 5 bases; unmatched junction bases: 0. CDR3 DNA: TGTGCCAGCAGCCAAGAGGGGGGGGAGACCCAGTACTTC. Protein product: CASSQEGGETQYF.

In nucleotides, the CDR3 is TGTGCCTGGGGCGATGGACTAGCGGCCCAAGAGACCCAGTACTTC. The encoded protein is CAWGDGLAAQETQYF. The chain links TRBV30 to TRBJ2-5, with 10 bases matching TRBD2. Germline loops: CDR1 GTSNPN, CDR2 SVGIG (reference sequence). The CDR3 spans 15 residues. Germline trimming cut 5 bases from V and 1 base from J; bases unmatched to any gene: 7.

The chain is built from TRBV11-2 and TRBJ2-3, with 11 nucleotides matching TRBD1. The CDR3 is 18 amino acids. The germline CDR1 and CDR2 sequences are SGHAT and FQNNGV. V gave up 4 bases and J gave up 4 bases; unmatched junction bases: 13. The DNA of the CDR3 is TGTGCCAGCAGCTCTGGGACAGGGGGAATAGGAGGCCCAGATACGCAGTATTTT. It yields the protein CASSSGTGGIGGPDTQYF.

The chain couples TRBV27 to TRBJ1-2; 11 bases line up with TRBD1. There are 16 residues in the CDR3. The J segment lost 0 bases and the V segment lost 8 bases, leaving 8 bases of the junction unmatched. Germline V gene data show CDR1 as MNHEY and CDR2 as SMNVEV (reference sequence). The CDR3 nucleotides read TGTGCCAGCGCCCTCCGGGACAGGGGGGCTAACTATGGCTACACCTTC. Protein: CASALRDRGANYGYTF.

The chain joins TRBV6-6 to TRBJ2-5; the D is unclear. Germline V lookup: CDR1 MNHNY, CDR2 SVGAGI (reference sequence). V lost 2 bases and J lost 1, with 8 bases in between. The CDR3 loop spans 14 amino acids. CDR3: CASSYAGSQETQYF. In nucleotides, the CDR3 is TGTGCCAGCAGTTACGCAGGCAGCCAAGAGACCCAGTACTTC.

This sequence joins TRBV6-5 and TRBJ1-2; D may be TRBD1 (5 bases). This CDR3 has 14 residues. Germline-derived CDR1 and CDR2 are MNHEY and SVGAGI. V was pared by 6 bases and J by 8 bases, with 19 bases between. CDR3 in amino acids: CASSLSGTFVGYTF. The DNA for the CDR3 is TGTGCCAGCAGCTTGTCCGGGACTTTTGTGGGCTACACCTTC.

This clone was seen only a few times. The chain couples TRBV11-3 to TRBJ1-1; 9 bases line up with TRBD1. The CDR3 covers 16 residues. The trim removed 5 bases at V and 0 bases at J, leaving 7 bases unmatched. Looked up from germline, CDR1 is SGHNT and CDR2 is YENEEA. In DNA, the CDR3 is TGTGCCAGCAGCCGTAACAGGGGGCAAATGAACACTGAAGCTTTCTTT. The encoded protein is CASSRNRGQMNTEAFF. The full variable domain, completed using reference TRBV11-3 and TRBJ1-1, is EAGVVQSPRYKIIEKKQPVAFWCNPISGHNTLYWYLQNLGQGPELLIRYENEEAVDDSQLPKDRFSAERLKGVDSTLKIQPAELGDSAVYLCASSRNRGQMNTEAFFGQGTRLTVV.

The chain joins TRBV15 to TRBJ1-6; D is perhaps TRBD1 (5 bases). Trimming shortened V by 0 bases and J by 6 bases, and 21 bases separated the two germline ends. The CDR3 totals 19 residues. Germline V gene lookup returns CDR1 LNHNV and CDR2 YYDKDF (reference sequence). The CDR3 here is CATSRDKGRLGLINSPLHF. CDR3 bases: TGTGCCACCAGCAGAGATAAAGGGCGATTGGGACTTATTAATTCACCCCTCCACTTT.

This rearrangement joins TRBV5-1 to TRBJ1-2; TRBD1 agrees at 10 bases. The germline CDR1 and CDR2 sequences are SGHRS and YFSETQ. The CDR3 is 16 amino acids. Trimming cost V 0 bases and J 5 bases; bases outside gene matches: 7. Here the CDR3 DNA reads TGCGCCAGCAGCTTGGCACTGACAGGGGGCGAGTATGGCTACACCTTC. Amino acid sequence: CASSLALTGGEYGYTF.

V gene TRBV19 combines with J gene TRBJ2-2; D remains ambiguous. V gave up 9 bases and J gave up 2 bases, with 13 bases separating them. This CDR3 has 14 amino acids. CDR1 is LNHDA, CDR2 SQIVND, per germline (reference sequence). DNA for the CDR3: TGTGCCAGCATGGCAGTGCCCAACACCGGGGAGCTGTTTTTT. Translated: CASMAVPNTGELFF.

This chain joins TRBV2 and TRBJ2-3, with a weak D call TRBD1 (5 bases). This CDR3 has 15 residues. Deletions cut 6 bases from V and 1 base from J, with 14 bases between. The germline gives CDR1 SNHLY, CDR2 FYNNEI. This CDR3 is CASRLNRWGTDTQYF. The CDR3 region has the DNA TGTGCCAGCAGATTAAACAGGTGGGGCACAGATACGCAGTATTTT.

This clone was seen a few times. The rearrangement links TRBV7-2 to TRBJ1-2, with unresolved D. From germline, CDR1 is SGHTA and CDR2 FQGNSA. The CDR3 is 12 residues long. Trimming stripped 5 bases from V and 10 bases from J, with 14 bases between. This CDR3 reads CASSPDGVDYTF. The DNA for the CDR3 is TGTGCCAGCAGCCCCGACGGGGTAGACTACACCTTC.

The rearrangement uses TRBV25-1 and TRBJ2-5; 7 nucleotides line up with TRBD2. This CDR3 has 15 amino acids. CDR1 and CDR2 (germline): MGHDK, SYGVNS. With V trimmed by 4 bases and J by 0 bases, 5 bases remained unmatched. The CDR3 reads CASSVGGGYQETQYF. The CDR3 DNA is TGTGCCAGCAGTGTCGGGGGAGGGTACCAAGAGACCCAGTACTTC.

This chain joins TRBV19 and TRBJ1-5, with a weak D call TRBD1 (6 bases). The V and J ends lost 10 bases and 6 bases respectively, with 16 bases between them. Germline V gene lookup returns CDR1 LNHDA and CDR2 SQIVND (reference sequence). The CDR3 spans 13 residues. The CDR3 loop is CATHGGAGQPQHF. The CDR3 bases are TGTGCCACTCACGGGGGGGCAGGTCAGCCCCAGCATTTT.

This chain links TRBV6-1 with TRBJ1-5; perhaps TRBD1 as D (5 bases). Germline V lookup: CDR1 MNHNS, CDR2 SASEGT. The V end lost 8 bases, the J end lost 1 base, and 9 bases lay between the germline ends. CDR3 length equals 13 residues. CDR3 sequence reads: CASRRGSNQPQHF. The CDR3 nucleotides are TGTGCCAGCCGGCGGGGGAGCAATCAGCCCCAGCATTTT.

J is TRBJ1-2 and V is TRBV27; 9 bases are a match to TRBD1. The V gene end was trimmed by 2 bases and the J gene end by 8 bases; junction bases not matched to a gene: 6. Germline values: CDR1 MNHEY, CDR2 SMNVEV (reference sequence). The CDR3 is 14 amino acids. CDR3 in DNA: TGTGCCAGCAGTTTAGCCGGGACAGGGAGGGGCTACACCTTC. Protein: CASSLAGTGRGYTF.

The chain employs TRBV28 and TRBJ1-6; maybe TRBD1 (6 bases). V lost 4 bases and J lost 4, with 8 bases in between. Germline V gives CDR1 MDHEN, CDR2 SYDVKM. There are 14 residues in the CDR3. The CDR3 nucleotides read TGTGCCAGCAGTTCAGGACAGTATAATTCACCCCTCCACTTT. Protein product: CASSSGQYNSPLHF.